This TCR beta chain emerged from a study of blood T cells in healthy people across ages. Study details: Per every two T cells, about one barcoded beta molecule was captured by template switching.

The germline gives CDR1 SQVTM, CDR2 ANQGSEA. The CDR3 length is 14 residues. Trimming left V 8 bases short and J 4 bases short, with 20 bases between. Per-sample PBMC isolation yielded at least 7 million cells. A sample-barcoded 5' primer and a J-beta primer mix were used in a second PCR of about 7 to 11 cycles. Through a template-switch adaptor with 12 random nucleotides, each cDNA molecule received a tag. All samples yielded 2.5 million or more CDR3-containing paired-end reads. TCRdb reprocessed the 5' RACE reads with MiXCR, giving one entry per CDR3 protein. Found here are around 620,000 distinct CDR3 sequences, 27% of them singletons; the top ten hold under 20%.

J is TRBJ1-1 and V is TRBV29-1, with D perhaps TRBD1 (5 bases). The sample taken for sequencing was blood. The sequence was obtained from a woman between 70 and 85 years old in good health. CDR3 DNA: TGCAGCCCTGGGCCCTTCGGGGGATTCACTGAAGCTTTCTTT. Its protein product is CSPGPFGGFTEAFF. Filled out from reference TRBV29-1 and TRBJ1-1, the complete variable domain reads SAVISQKPSRDICQRGTSLTIQCQVDSQVTMMFWYRQQPGQSLTLIATANQGSEATYESGFVIDKFPISRPNLTFSTLTVSNMSPEDSSIYLCSPGPFGGFTEAFFGQGTRLTVV.